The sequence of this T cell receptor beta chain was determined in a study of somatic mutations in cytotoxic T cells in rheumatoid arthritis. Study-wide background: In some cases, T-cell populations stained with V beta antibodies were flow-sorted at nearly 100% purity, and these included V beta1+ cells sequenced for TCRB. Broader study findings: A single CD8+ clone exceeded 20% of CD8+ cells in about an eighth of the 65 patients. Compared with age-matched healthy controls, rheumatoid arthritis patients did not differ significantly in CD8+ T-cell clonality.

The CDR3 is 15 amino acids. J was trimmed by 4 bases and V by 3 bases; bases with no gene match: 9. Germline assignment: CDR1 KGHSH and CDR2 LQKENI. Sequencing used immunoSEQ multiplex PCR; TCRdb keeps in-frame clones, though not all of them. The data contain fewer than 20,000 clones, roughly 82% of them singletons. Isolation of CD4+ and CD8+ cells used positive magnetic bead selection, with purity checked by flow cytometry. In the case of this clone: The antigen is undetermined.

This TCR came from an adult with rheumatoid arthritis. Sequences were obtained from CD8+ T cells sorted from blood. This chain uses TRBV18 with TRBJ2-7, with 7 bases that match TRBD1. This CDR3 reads CASSPGTAVIYEQYF. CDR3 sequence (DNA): TGTGCCAGCTCACCTGGGACAGCGGTGATTTACGAGCAGTACTTC.